A selection of T cell receptor beta chains follows, all from one sample in a study of molecular identifiers for immune sequencing clone quantification. TCRdb processed the PCR reads anew with MiXCR; each CDR3 protein has one entry. The sample lists around 470,000 distinct CDR3 sequences; less than 30% were seen once. Sequencing was done on a sample of naive CD8+ T cells from blood, with Jurkat cell RNA spiked in. The receptors were gathered from a human donor in good health. Some libraries in this study had Jurkat cell RNA spiked in. Both conserved end residues are part of each CDR3. The order of the fields is J gene, clone size, V gene, D gene, CDR3 protein, CDR3 DNA. A D gene is named only where the DNA matches it firmly. Where a row states a size, it is once, few, many or the class of an expanded clone; other rows omit it.

j_call: TRBJ2-1; clone_size: -; v_call: TRBV7-3; d_call: TRBD2; cdr3_aa: CASSSLGSGRNNEQFF; cdr3_nt: TGTGCCAGCAGCTCCTTAGGGAGCGGGAGGAACAATGAGCAGTTCTTC
j_call: TRBJ1-2; clone_size: few; v_call: TRBV9; d_call: -; cdr3_aa: CASSVGLDPRQNYGYTF; cdr3_nt: TGTGCCAGCAGCGTAGGATTGGACCCGCGCCAGAACTATGGCTACACCTTC
j_call: TRBJ2-7; clone_size: -; v_call: TRBV20-1; d_call: -; cdr3_aa: CSAGPGTALEQYF; cdr3_nt: TGCAGTGCTGGCCCGGGGACGGCCCTCGAGCAGTACTTC
j_call: TRBJ2-7; clone_size: -; v_call: TRBV27; d_call: -; cdr3_aa: CASSFVAGEQYF; cdr3_nt: TGTGCCAGCAGTTTTGTCGCTGGCGAGCAGTACTTC
j_call: TRBJ1-1; clone_size: -; v_call: TRBV27; d_call: -; cdr3_aa: CASSLLSAGGTEAFF; cdr3_nt: TGTGCCAGCAGTTTACTCTCGGCGGGGGGCACTGAAGCTTTCTTT
j_call: TRBJ1-5; clone_size: many; v_call: TRBV2; d_call: TRBD1; cdr3_aa: CASNGQVNQPQHF; cdr3_nt: TGTGCCAGCAACGGACAGGTGAATCAGCCCCAGCATTTT
j_call: TRBJ2-7; clone_size: few; v_call: TRBV6-5; d_call: -; cdr3_aa: CASSYGTPSSYEQYF; cdr3_nt: TGTGCCAGCAGTTACGGAACACCGAGCTCCTACGAGCAGTACTTC
j_call: TRBJ2-5; clone_size: -; v_call: TRBV20-1; d_call: -; cdr3_aa: CSARDGSATTAPLETQYF; cdr3_nt: TGCAGTGCTAGAGATGGAAGCGCGACTACCGCACCGTTGGAGACCCAGTACTTC
j_call: TRBJ2-1; clone_size: -; v_call: TRBV3-1; d_call: -; cdr3_aa: CASSQDGGYVSYNEQFF; cdr3_nt: TGTGCCAGCAGCCAAGATGGTGGCTACGTCTCCTACAATGAGCAGTTCTTC
j_call: TRBJ1-2; clone_size: -; v_call: TRBV5-3; d_call: -; cdr3_aa: CASSLTGGGYTF; cdr3_nt: TGTGCCAGCAGCCTGACAGGAGGGGGCTACACCTTC
j_call: TRBJ2-7; clone_size: few; v_call: TRBV20-1; d_call: TRBD2; cdr3_aa: CSARLGGIYEQYF; cdr3_nt: TGCAGTGCTAGATTGGGGGGGATCTACGAGCAGTACTTC
j_call: TRBJ2-3; clone_size: few; v_call: TRBV6-5; d_call: -; cdr3_aa: CASSLKPRLPADTQYF; cdr3_nt: TGTGCCAGCAGCCTGAAGCCCCGGCTGCCAGCAGATACGCAGTATTTT
j_call: TRBJ1-1; clone_size: -; v_call: TRBV6-5; d_call: -; cdr3_aa: CASSYSREGKTEAFF; cdr3_nt: TGTGCCAGCAGTTACTCGAGAGAGGGGAAGACTGAAGCTTTCTTT
j_call: TRBJ2-7; clone_size: -; v_call: TRBV7-6; d_call: TRBD2; cdr3_aa: CASSSRTSGSFSGDEQYF; cdr3_nt: TGTGCCAGCAGCTCACGGACTAGCGGGAGTTTTTCCGGCGACGAGCAGTACTTC
j_call: TRBJ2-1; clone_size: many; v_call: TRBV11-2; d_call: -; cdr3_aa: CASQGGSSYNEQFF; cdr3_nt: TGTGCCAGCCAAGGAGGGAGCTCCTACAATGAGCAGTTCTTC
j_call: TRBJ2-7; clone_size: many; v_call: TRBV7-9; d_call: -; cdr3_aa: CASSSGYLTEQYF; cdr3_nt: TGTGCCAGCAGTTCCGGATATTTGACGGAGCAGTACTTC
j_call: TRBJ1-4; clone_size: -; v_call: TRBV19; d_call: -; cdr3_aa: CASTYDMGLGTNEELFF; cdr3_nt: TGTGCCAGTACCTACGACATGGGTTTGGGAACTAATGAAGAACTGTTTTTT
j_call: TRBJ2-5; clone_size: -; v_call: TRBV9; d_call: TRBD1; cdr3_aa: CASSDTGGQETQYF; cdr3_nt: TGTGCCAGCAGCGACACAGGGGGCCAAGAGACCCAGTACTTC
j_call: TRBJ1-1; clone_size: few; v_call: TRBV20-1; d_call: -; cdr3_aa: CSARELYTEAFF; cdr3_nt: TGCAGTGCTAGAGAGCTGTACACTGAAGCTTTCTTT
j_call: TRBJ2-3; clone_size: -; v_call: TRBV5-1; d_call: -; cdr3_aa: CASSLVGGAGTQYF; cdr3_nt: TGCGCCAGCAGCTTGGTAGGGGGGGCAGGTACGCAGTATTTT
j_call: TRBJ2-1; clone_size: -; v_call: TRBV12-3/TRBV12-4; d_call: -; cdr3_aa: CASRGPRGSSYNEQLF; cdr3_nt: TGTGCCAGCAGGGGACCACGGGGGAGCTCCTACAATGAGCAGCTCTTC
j_call: TRBJ1-5; clone_size: -; v_call: TRBV20-1; d_call: -; cdr3_aa: CSASVLPGESNQPQHF; cdr3_nt: TGCAGTGCTAGCGTACTTCCCGGGGAGAGCAATCAGCCCCAGCATTTT
j_call: TRBJ2-7; clone_size: few; v_call: TRBV4-1; d_call: TRBD1; cdr3_aa: CASSQEEGDSSYEQYF; cdr3_nt: TGCGCCAGCAGCCAAGAAGAGGGGGACAGCTCCTACGAGCAGTACTTC
j_call: TRBJ2-1; clone_size: -; v_call: TRBV5-6; d_call: TRBD2; cdr3_aa: CASSLVAGGHEQFF; cdr3_nt: TGTGCCAGCAGCTTAGTAGCGGGAGGACATGAGCAGTTCTTC
j_call: TRBJ2-7; clone_size: -; v_call: TRBV18; d_call: TRBD2; cdr3_aa: CASSPRTGTSSYEQYF; cdr3_nt: TGTGCCAGCTCACCGCGAACCGGGACTAGCTCATACGAGCAGTACTTC
j_call: TRBJ1-4; clone_size: few; v_call: TRBV14; d_call: -; cdr3_aa: CASSQGWGPEKLFF; cdr3_nt: TGTGCCAGCAGCCAAGGATGGGGGCCGGAAAAACTGTTTTTT
j_call: TRBJ2-5; clone_size: few; v_call: TRBV19; d_call: TRBD2; cdr3_aa: CASTPTSGQETQYF; cdr3_nt: TGTGCCAGTACCCCGACTAGCGGCCAAGAGACCCAGTACTTC
j_call: TRBJ2-2; clone_size: -; v_call: TRBV27; d_call: -; cdr3_aa: CASSLFSGELFF; cdr3_nt: TGTGCCAGCAGTTTATTCTCCGGGGAGCTGTTTTTT
j_call: TRBJ2-3; clone_size: many; v_call: TRBV5-8; d_call: TRBD2; cdr3_aa: CASSAGLYTDTQYF; cdr3_nt: TGTGCCAGCAGCGCGGGACTATACACAGATACGCAGTATTTT
j_call: TRBJ1-4; clone_size: few; v_call: TRBV7-9; d_call: TRBD1; cdr3_aa: CASSSTGQAGEKLFF; cdr3_nt: TGTGCCAGCAGCTCGACGGGACAGGCGGGTGAAAAACTGTTTTTT
j_call: TRBJ2-7; clone_size: -; v_call: TRBV2; d_call: TRBD2; cdr3_aa: CASSEGLAGGAYEQYF; cdr3_nt: TGTGCCAGCAGTGAAGGGCTAGCGGGGGGGGCCTACGAGCAGTACTTC
j_call: TRBJ2-5; clone_size: many; v_call: TRBV12-3/TRBV12-4; d_call: -; cdr3_aa: CASSHTRGIQETQYF; cdr3_nt: TGTGCCAGCAGCCACACCCGGGGCATCCAAGAGACCCAGTACTTC
j_call: TRBJ1-2; clone_size: -; v_call: TRBV9; d_call: -; cdr3_aa: CASSPWAPGSRLTYGYTF; cdr3_nt: TGTGCCAGCAGCCCCTGGGCCCCCGGGAGTAGATTGACCTATGGCTACACCTTC
j_call: TRBJ2-7; clone_size: -; v_call: TRBV3-1; d_call: TRBD1; cdr3_aa: CASSHSDRAYEQYF; cdr3_nt: TGTGCCAGCAGCCACTCGGACAGGGCCTACGAGCAGTACTTC
j_call: TRBJ1-1; clone_size: many; v_call: TRBV15; d_call: TRBD1; cdr3_aa: CATSRDRGQYTEAFF; cdr3_nt: TGTGCCACCAGCAGAGACCGGGGACAGTACACTGAAGCTTTCTTT
j_call: TRBJ2-1; clone_size: few; v_call: TRBV3-1; d_call: -; cdr3_aa: CASSQDLSGVRNEQFF; cdr3_nt: TGTGCCAGCAGCCAAGATCTATCAGGCGTAAGAAATGAGCAGTTCTTC
j_call: TRBJ2-3; clone_size: many; v_call: TRBV7-6; d_call: TRBD2; cdr3_aa: CASSPGPSGENTDTQYF; cdr3_nt: TGTGCCAGCAGCCCCGGCCCTAGCGGGGAAAACACAGATACGCAGTATTTT
j_call: TRBJ2-7; clone_size: many; v_call: TRBV7-9; d_call: TRBD2; cdr3_aa: CASSLGSGRGEQYF; cdr3_nt: TGTGCCAGCAGCTTAGGTAGCGGGCGCGGCGAGCAGTACTTC
j_call: TRBJ2-3; clone_size: -; v_call: TRBV3-1; d_call: TRBD1; cdr3_aa: CASNQPTGKAPTDTQYF; cdr3_nt: TGTGCCAGCAACCAACCGACAGGGAAGGCCCCCACAGATACGCAGTATTTT
j_call: TRBJ2-2; clone_size: few; v_call: TRBV7-2; d_call: TRBD1; cdr3_aa: CASSLGFIRLGQVGTGELFF; cdr3_nt: TGTGCCAGCAGCTTAGGCTTCATACGATTGGGACAGGTCGGCACCGGGGAGCTGTTTTTT